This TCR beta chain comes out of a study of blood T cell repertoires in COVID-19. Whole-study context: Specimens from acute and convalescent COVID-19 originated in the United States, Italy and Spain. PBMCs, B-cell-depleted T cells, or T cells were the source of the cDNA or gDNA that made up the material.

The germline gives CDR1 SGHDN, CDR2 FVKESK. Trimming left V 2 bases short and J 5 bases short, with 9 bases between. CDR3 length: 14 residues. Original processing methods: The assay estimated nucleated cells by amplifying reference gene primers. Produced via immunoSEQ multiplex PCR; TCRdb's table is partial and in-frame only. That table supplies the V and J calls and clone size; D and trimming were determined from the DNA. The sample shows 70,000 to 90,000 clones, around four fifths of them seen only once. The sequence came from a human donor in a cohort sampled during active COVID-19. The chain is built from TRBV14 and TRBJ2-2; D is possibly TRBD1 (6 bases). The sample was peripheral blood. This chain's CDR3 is CASSQNRVTGELFF. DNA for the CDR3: TGTGCCAGCAGCCAAAACAGGGTAACCGGGGAGCTGTTTTTT.